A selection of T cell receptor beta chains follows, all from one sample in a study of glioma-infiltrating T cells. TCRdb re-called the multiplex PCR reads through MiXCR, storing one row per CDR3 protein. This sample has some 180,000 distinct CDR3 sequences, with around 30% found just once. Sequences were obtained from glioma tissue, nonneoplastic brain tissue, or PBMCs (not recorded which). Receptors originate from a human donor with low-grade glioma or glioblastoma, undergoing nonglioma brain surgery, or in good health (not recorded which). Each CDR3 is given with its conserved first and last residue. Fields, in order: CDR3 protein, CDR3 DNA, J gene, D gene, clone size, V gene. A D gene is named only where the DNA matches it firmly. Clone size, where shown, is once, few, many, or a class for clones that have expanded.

cdr3_aa: CAISVDRNYGYTF
cdr3_nt: TGTGCCATCAGTGTGGACAGGAACTATGGCTACACCTTC
j_call: TRBJ1-2
d_call: TRBD1
clone_size: many
v_call: TRBV10-3

cdr3_aa: CASSYTRDRDTQYF
cdr3_nt: TGTGCCAGCAGTTACACCCGGGACCGCGATACGCAGTATTTT
j_call: TRBJ2-3
d_call: .
clone_size: many
v_call: TRBV6-5

cdr3_aa: CASSLVVNVLTF
cdr3_nt: TGTGCCAGCAGCTTGGTTGTCAACGTCCTGACTTTC
j_call: TRBJ2-6
d_call: .
clone_size: .
v_call: TRBV5-8

cdr3_aa: CASSPAKYNEQFF
cdr3_nt: TGTGCCAGCAGCCCTGCGAAGTACAATGAGCAGTTCTTC
j_call: TRBJ2-1
d_call: .
clone_size: many
v_call: TRBV11-3

cdr3_aa: CRGGFLDTKAFF
cdr3_nt: TGCAGAGGAGGATTTCTCGACACTAAAGCTTTCTTT
j_call: TRBJ1-1
d_call: .
clone_size: .
v_call: TRBV20-1

cdr3_aa: CASIAQQVSNQPQHF
cdr3_nt: TGTGCCAGCATCGCTCAACAGGTTAGCAATCAGCCCCAGCATTTT
j_call: TRBJ1-5
d_call: .
clone_size: many
v_call: TRBV27

cdr3_aa: CASSTILAGGGTDTQYF
cdr3_nt: TGTGCCAGCAGTACCATCCTAGCGGGAGGAGGAACAGATACGCAGTATTTT
j_call: TRBJ2-3
d_call: TRBD2
clone_size: many
v_call: TRBV27

cdr3_aa: CASSPGVTDTQYF
cdr3_nt: TGTGCCAGCAGCCCCGGTGTCACAGATACGCAGTATTTT
j_call: TRBJ2-3
d_call: .
clone_size: few
v_call: TRBV7-3

cdr3_aa: CSGLAGLASTDTQYF
cdr3_nt: TGCAGTGGACTAGCGGGACTAGCGAGCACAGATACGCAGTATTTT
j_call: TRBJ2-3
d_call: TRBD2
clone_size: many
v_call: TRBV20-1

cdr3_aa: CATSSQRKRCYNEQFF
cdr3_nt: TGTGCCACCAGCAGCCAGCGGAAGAGATGCTACAATGAGCAGTTCTTC
j_call: TRBJ2-1
d_call: .
clone_size: .
v_call: TRBV15

cdr3_aa: CASSLSTDTQYF
cdr3_nt: TGTGCCAGCAGTTTGAGCACAGATACGCAGTATTTT
j_call: TRBJ2-3
d_call: .
clone_size: many
v_call: TRBV28

cdr3_aa: CAISESIGGKDGYTF
cdr3_nt: TGTGCCATCAGTGAGTCGATCGGTGGGAAGGATGGCTACACCTTC
j_call: TRBJ1-2
d_call: .
clone_size: many
v_call: TRBV10-3

cdr3_aa: CSARVAVDGNTIYF
cdr3_nt: TGCAGTGCTAGAGTGGCCGTTGACGGAAACACCATATATTTT
j_call: TRBJ1-3
d_call: .
clone_size: many
v_call: TRBV20-1

cdr3_aa: CSPGEPYEQYF
cdr3_nt: TGCAGTCCGGGGGAGCCCTACGAGCAGTACTTC
j_call: TRBJ2-7
d_call: .
clone_size: .
v_call: TRBV20-1

cdr3_aa: CSARDRLGGISPLHF
cdr3_nt: TGCAGTGCTAGAGACAGGCTAGGGGGCATATCACCCCTCCACTTT
j_call: TRBJ1-6
d_call: TRBD1
clone_size: many
v_call: TRBV20-1

cdr3_aa: CSAPQGTGFPDTQYF
cdr3_nt: TGCAGTGCTCCCCAAGGGACAGGGTTTCCAGATACGCAGTATTTT
j_call: TRBJ2-3
d_call: TRBD1
clone_size: many
v_call: TRBV20-1

cdr3_aa: CASNPPDWNEQFF
cdr3_nt: TGTGCCAGCAACCCCCCCGATTGGAATGAGCAGTTCTTC
j_call: TRBJ2-1
d_call: .
clone_size: many
v_call: TRBV6-1

cdr3_aa: CASSHRDRSNQPQHF
cdr3_nt: TGTGCCAGCAGCCACCGCGACAGGAGCAATCAGCCCCAGCATTTT
j_call: TRBJ1-5
d_call: .
clone_size: many
v_call: TRBV4-2

cdr3_aa: CASSQGLAGGLGEQFF
cdr3_nt: TGTGCCAGCAGCCAAGGACTAGCGGGAGGGCTGGGTGAGCAGTTCTTC
j_call: TRBJ2-1
d_call: TRBD2
clone_size: many
v_call: TRBV4-2

cdr3_aa: CASSLNGGPGELFF
cdr3_nt: TGTGCCAGCAGCTTAAATGGGGGGCCCGGGGAGCTGTTTTTT
j_call: TRBJ2-2
d_call: .
clone_size: .
v_call: TRBV11-2

cdr3_aa: CASSQERPGDEAFF
cdr3_nt: TGTGCCAGCAGCCAAGAAAGACCGGGCGATGAAGCTTTCTTT
j_call: TRBJ1-1
d_call: .
clone_size: many
v_call: TRBV3-1

cdr3_aa: CASSLGAGTAYEQYF
cdr3_nt: TGTGCCAGCAGCTTAGGGGCCGGGACAGCCTACGAGCAGTACTTC
j_call: TRBJ2-7
d_call: TRBD1
clone_size: few
v_call: TRBV11-2